Following are 16 T cell receptor beta chains from one sample sequenced in a study of beta chain features in type 1 diabetes. The whole isolated RNA underwent reverse transcription, so sequencing captured expressed TCRB transcripts. TCRdb's table, derived via immunoSEQ multiplex PCR, lists solely in-frame clones and lacks some. This sample has 680,000 or so clones; roughly a sixth occur once, and the top ten carry 0.09% to 0.095%. The sequenced sample was naive CD4+ T cells from blood. The receptors derive from a man younger than 35 in good health.

This clone was detected only a few times. The chain is built from TRBV7-2 and TRBJ1-2; 10 positions match TRBD1. Trimming removed 5 bases from V and 3 bases from J; junction bases left unmatched: 3. CDR1 SGHTA and CDR2 FQGNSA come from the germline V gene. CDR3 length equals 14 residues. The CDR3 here is CASSEGQGHYGYTF. CDR3 DNA sequence: TGTGCCAGCAGCGAGGGACAGGGGCACTATGGCTACACCTTC.

DNA for the CDR3: TGTGCCAGCAGCGTAGGCCCCACCAAGCTCGCGGGAAACACCATATATTTT. It specifies CASSVGPTKLAGNTIYF. This chain links TRBV9 with TRBJ1-3; D gene uncertain. Germline CDR1 and CDR2: SGDLS and YYNGEE. V lost 0 bases, J lost 4 bases, and 17 bases lay in between. This CDR3 region has 17 residues.

Only a few counts were recorded for this clone. The chain recombines TRBV9 with TRBJ2-7; D is ambiguous. Trimming removed 4 bases at V and 0 bases at J, with 14 bases between. The CDR3 loop spans 15 amino acids. Germline-derived CDR1 and CDR2 are SGDLS and YYNGEE. CDR3 sequence (DNA): TGTGCCAGCAGCCCCAGTCGTGTTAGCTCCTACGAGCAGTACTTC. This translates into CASSPSRVSSYEQYF. Full variable domain (remainder filled in from reference TRBV9 and TRBJ2-7): DSGVTQTPKHLITATGQRVTLRCSPRSGDLSVYWYQQSLDQGLQFLIQYYNGEERAKGNILERFSAQQFPDLHSELNLSSLELGDSALYFCASSPSRVSSYEQYFGPGTRLTVT.

This clone turned up a few times. The chain employs TRBV4-3 and TRBJ2-7; 8 positions agree with TRBD1. The germline gives CDR1 LGHNA, CDR2 YSLEER. The J segment lost 5 bases and the V segment lost 4 bases, leaving 7 bases of the junction unmatched. This CDR3 has 14 residues. In DNA form, the CDR3 reads TGCGCCAGCAGCCGCAGAACAGGGGGAGACGAGCAGTACTTC. Its translation: CASSRRTGGDEQYF.

This clone has only a few counts. This chain links TRBV2 with TRBJ1-3, with D uncertain. The CDR3 spans 15 residues. CDR1 is SNHLY, CDR2 FYNNEI, per germline. The ends were cut back, 1 base at V and 0 bases at J, with 7 bases in the middle. The CDR3 region is CASSEVELSGNTIYF. In nucleotides, the CDR3 is TGTGCCAGCAGTGAAGTAGAACTCTCTGGAAACACCATATATTTT.

This chain connects TRBV27 to TRBJ2-3; no clear D. Per germline, CDR1 MNHEY and CDR2 SMNVEV (reference sequence). V was shortened by 5 bases and J by 1 base, with 7 bases between the two germline ends. This CDR3 comprises 13 residues. The CDR3 is CASSGVGTDTQYF. CDR3 coding DNA: TGTGCCAGCAGTGGGGTGGGCACAGATACGCAGTATTTT.

This clone was observed a few times. CDR3 in amino acids: CATRTSGTDTQYF. The CDR3 nucleotides are TGTGCCACCCGGACTAGCGGCACAGATACGCAGTATTTT. The chain couples TRBV28 to TRBJ2-3; 9 positions agree with TRBD2. Germline loops: CDR1 MDHEN, CDR2 SYDVKM. V was pared by 10 bases and J by 1 base, with 3 bases of the junction left unmatched. The CDR3 covers 13 residues.

This clone was observed a handful of times. This chain links TRBV2 with TRBJ2-7; D gene unclear. The germline CDR1 and CDR2 sequences are SNHLY and FYNNEI. CDR3 length equals 13 residues. The V gene lost 9 bases and the J gene lost 6 bases, with 18 bases spanning the gap. CDR3 sequence: CASQGLGLGEQYF. The CDR3 region has the DNA TGTGCCAGTCAAGGGCTGGGTCTTGGCGAGCAGTACTTC. Together with reference TRBV2 and TRBJ2-7, the CDR3 gives the full variable domain: EPEVTQTPSHQVTQMGQEVILRCVPISNHLYFYWYRQILGQKVEFLVSFYNNEISEKSEIFDDQFSVERPDGSNFTLKIRSTKLEDSAMYFCASQGLGLGEQYFGPGTRLTVT.

This clone was counted between two and nine times. This chain connects TRBV29-1 to TRBJ1-1; D remains unclear. The CDR3 runs to 13 residues. V shed 0 bases and J shed 1 base, with 6 bases lying between them. In germline, CDR1 is SQVTM, CDR2 ANQGSEA. The CDR3 loop reads CSVEDAWNTEAFF. In nucleotides, the CDR3 is TGCAGCGTTGAAGATGCGTGGAACACTGAAGCTTTCTTT.

The table lists this clone with a few counts. The rearrangement joins TRBV9 to TRBJ2-1; D gene uncertain. CDR3 length: 13 residues. Trimming took 0 bases from V and 6 from J, leaving 7 bases between them. Germline CDR1 and CDR2: SGDLS and YYNGEE. CDR3 coding DNA: TGTGCCAGCAGCGTAGTGGCTAGCAATGAGCAGTTCTTC. Its protein product is CASSVVASNEQFF.

The genes are TRBV7-3 and TRBJ2-2; TRBD1 matches 8 bases. The CDR3 runs 14 residues. With V trimmed by 8 bases and J by 1 base, 3 bases remained unmatched. CDR1 SGHTA and CDR2 FQGTGA come from the germline V gene. In DNA, the CDR3 is TGTGCCAGCGGACAGGGCGAGAACACCGGGGAGCTGTTTTTT. Residues: CASGQGENTGELFF.

The CDR3 DNA follows: TGTGCCAGCAGCGTCCGGGGACAGGGTAACTACGAGCAGTACTTC. It yields the protein CASSVRGQGNYEQYF. This rearrangement joins TRBV9 to TRBJ2-7; 9 nucleotides match TRBD1. The CDR3 is 15 amino acids. Unmatched junction bases numbered 6, after V lost 2 bases and J lost 3 bases. Germline V lookup: CDR1 SGDLS, CDR2 YYNGEE. Using reference TRBV9 and TRBJ2-7 for the parts outside the CDR3, the full variable domain is DSGVTQTPKHLITATGQRVTLRCSPRSGDLSVYWYQQSLDQGLQFLIQYYNGEERAKGNILERFSAQQFPDLHSELNLSSLELGDSALYFCASSVRGQGNYEQYFGPGTRLTVT.

The chain combines TRBV9 with TRBJ2-7; D unclear. V was cut by 3 bases and J by 7 bases, with 17 bases left in between. This CDR3 comprises 14 residues. The germline CDR1 and CDR2 sequences are SGDLS and YYNGEE. The CDR3 region is CASSATLLPGEQYF. DNA for the CDR3: TGTGCCAGCAGCGCGACTCTACTACCTGGGGAGCAGTACTTC.

In this sample, this clone turned up a few times. The rearrangement uses TRBV28 and TRBJ1-1, with 8 nucleotides matching TRBD1. The trim removed 4 bases at V and 11 bases at J, leaving 3 bases unmatched. Germline V gene data show CDR1 as MDHEN and CDR2 as SYDVKM. This CDR3 has 11 amino acids. CDR3 amino acids: CASSWTGKAFF. The CDR3 nucleotides are TGTGCCAGCAGTTGGACAGGGAAGGCTTTCTTT.

This chain joins TRBV5-1 and TRBJ1-6; D is undetermined. The germline V gene has CDR1 SGHRS and CDR2 YFSETQ. The CDR3 runs 15 residues. V lost 4 bases, J lost 7 bases, and 15 bases lay in between. The chain's CDR3 is CASSPGPGGNSPLHF. For the CDR3, the DNA is TGCGCCAGCAGCCCTGGACCGGGCGGGAATTCACCCCTCCACTTT.

This clone has only a few counts. V and J are TRBV4-2 and TRBJ2-1; 9 bases align to TRBD1. Germline lookup yields CDR1 LGHNA and CDR2 YNFKEQ. The length of the CDR3 is 16 residues. Trimming removed 0 bases from V and 8 bases from J; junction bases left unmatched: 8. The CDR3 reads CASSQDRQGGPDEQFF. The CDR3, as DNA: TGTGCCAGCAGCCAAGATCGACAGGGGGGTCCCGATGAGCAGTTCTTC.